A selection of T cell receptor beta chains follows, all from one sample in a study of T-cell reconstitution after alpha-beta-depleted transplantation in children. TCRdb passed the PCR reads through MiXCR, listing each CDR3 protein once. The table includes some 520,000 distinct CDR3 sequences, approximately 29% detected once. The sequencing used PBMCs from the stem cell graft donor, collected from the stem cell graft. These receptor sequences come from a human donor who donated a stem cell graft to a child with aplastic anemia. Each CDR3 is given with its conserved first and last residue. D genes are given only for firm matches. Clone size is given for some rows only: seen once, a few or many times, or a class if the clone is expanded.

>NA|TRBV20-1|TRBJ2-5|NA
CPPRSRTSGETQYF
TGCCCACCCCGGAGCAGGACCAGCGGGGAGACCCAGTACTTC
>NA|TRBV5-1|TRBJ2-7|NA
CASSSGGPHEQYF
TGCGCCAGCAGCTCCGGAGGGCCTCACGAGCAGTACTTC
>TRBD1|TRBV24-1|TRBJ2-1|few
CATSDFDRGFSYNEQFF
TGTGCCACCAGTGATTTCGACAGGGGGTTCTCCTACAATGAGCAGTTCTTC
>TRBD1|TRBV30|TRBJ2-5|NA
CAWSASDRRKETQYF
TGTGCCTGGAGTGCGTCGGACAGGAGGAAAGAGACCCAGTACTTC
>NA|TRBV4-3|TRBJ2-1|once
CASSQEGGRRDEQFF
TGCGCCAGCAGCCAAGAGGGGGGCCGGAGGGATGAGCAGTTCTTC
>TRBD1|TRBV5-5|TRBJ2-2|NA
CASSLQGAMTGELFF
TGTGCCAGCAGCCTGCAGGGGGCGATGACCGGGGAGCTGTTTTTT
>NA|TRBV7-2|TRBJ1-1|NA
CASSLVKEAFF
TGTGCCAGCAGCTTAGTCAAGGAAGCTTTCTTT
>NA|TRBV20-1|TRBJ1-5|few
CSASSSHRAGLGQPQHF
TGCAGTGCTAGTAGTTCACACAGGGCAGGGCTCGGTCAGCCCCAGCATTTT
>TRBD2|TRBV27|TRBJ2-1|few
CASSTETSGSSYNEQFF
TGTGCCAGCAGTACAGAGACTAGCGGGAGTTCCTACAATGAGCAGTTCTTC
>NA|TRBV7-2|TRBJ2-1|NA
CASRDSYNEQFF
TGTGCCAGCAGGGACAGTTACAATGAGCAGTTCTTC
>NA|TRBV5-5|TRBJ1-5|NA
CASSLAGHQPQHF
TGTGCCAGCAGCTTGGCAGGGCATCAGCCCCAGCATTTT
>NA|TRBV12-5|TRBJ2-2|few
CASGLGSGELFF
TGTGCTAGTGGTTTGGGGTCCGGGGAGCTGTTTTTT
>NA|TRBV12-3/TRBV12-4|TRBJ1-2|few
CASSSLSYVGYTF
TGTGCCAGCAGTTCTCTTTCATATGTTGGCTACACCTTC
>NA|TRBV5-1|TRBJ2-1|NA
CASSPSTDYSYNEQFF
TGCGCCAGCAGCCCCTCGACGGATTACTCCTACAATGAGCAGTTCTTC
>TRBD1|TRBV6-4|TRBJ2-5|NA
CASSEQGAPGETQYF
TGTGCCAGCAGTGAACAGGGGGCGCCTGGGGAGACCCAGTACTTC
>NA|TRBV5-6|TRBJ1-1|few
CASSRGGGGIGTEAFF
TGTGCCAGCAGCCGGGGAGGGGGAGGGATAGGCACTGAAGCTTTCTTT
>TRBD2|TRBV5-1|TRBJ2-5|NA
CASSLASVAGGPMETQYF
TGCGCCAGCAGCTTGGCGTCGGTAGCGGGAGGGCCAATGGAGACCCAGTACTTC
>TRBD2|TRBV6-2/TRBV6-3|TRBJ2-1|NA
CASSYGAGGLYNEQFF
TGTGCCAGCAGTTACGGGGCGGGAGGTTTATACAATGAGCAGTTCTTC
>TRBD1|TRBV25-1|TRBJ1-2|NA
CASSGTGGGGYTF
TGTGCCAGCAGTGGGACAGGGGGAGGTGGCTACACCTTC
>TRBD1|TRBV19|TRBJ1-2|NA
CASSFTGTGGLGYTF
TGTGCCAGTAGTTTCACCGGGACAGGGGGCTTGGGCTACACCTTC
>NA|TRBV7-8|TRBJ2-1|few
CASSLVYEQVNEQFF
TGTGCCAGCAGCTTAGTCTACGAACAGGTAAATGAGCAGTTCTTC
>TRBD1|TRBV29-1|TRBJ1-2|NA
CSVIIDRDYGYTF
TGCAGCGTAATCATTGACAGGGACTATGGCTACACCTTC
>NA|TRBV5-1|TRBJ1-1|many
CASSLQGYTEAFF
TGTGCCAGCAGCTTACAGGGTTACACTGAAGCTTTCTTT
>NA|TRBV5-1|TRBJ2-5|once
CASSFRDPAGETQYF
TGCGCCAGCAGCTTCCGGGACCCAGCAGGGGAGACCCAGTACTTC
>NA|TRBV12-3/TRBV12-4|TRBJ2-1|NA
CASSLGSTGDEQFF
TGTGCCAGCAGCCTCGGGTCGACCGGGGATGAGCAGTTCTTC
>NA|TRBV29-1|TRBJ2-3|many
CSVEKGRQQYTDTQYF
TGCAGCGTTGAAAAAGGGCGGCAACAATACACAGATACGCAGTATTTT
>NA|TRBV11-2|TRBJ2-1|few
CASSSGLLTKNYNEQFF
TGTGCCAGCAGTTCCGGGCTACTTACCAAAAATTACAATGAGCAGTTCTTC
>NA|TRBV6-2/TRBV6-3|TRBJ2-5|few
CASNYLSGRRTKTQYF
TGTGCCAGCAACTACCTCTCGGGCAGGCGGACGAAGACCCAGTACTTC
>TRBD1|TRBV7-8|TRBJ2-7|NA
CASSRGQTYEQYF
TGTGCCAGCAGTCGGGGACAGACCTACGAGCAGTACTTC
>TRBD2|TRBV11-1|TRBJ2-7|NA
CASSPGLAGGPSIHEQYF
TGTGCCAGCAGCCCGGGACTAGCGGGAGGGCCAAGTATTCACGAGCAGTACTTC
>NA|TRBV12-3/TRBV12-4|TRBJ1-5|NA
CASRLGTAGDQPQHF
TGTGCCAGCAGATTAGGGACGGCCGGTGATCAGCCCCAGCATTTT
>NA|TRBV15|TRBJ2-1|few
CATSRDRGLAPGEQFF
TGTGCCACCAGCAGAGATAGGGGATTGGCTCCCGGGGAGCAGTTCTTC
>NA|TRBV29-1|TRBJ2-7|NA
CSVTSAEQYF
TGCAGCGTCACTTCCGCGGAGCAGTACTTC
>TRBD1|TRBV7-3|TRBJ1-1|NA
CASSLTGTGDEAFF
TGTGCCAGCAGCTTAACCGGGACAGGGGATGAAGCTTTCTTT
>NA|TRBV7-6|TRBJ2-6|NA
CASSSSLGGNPLGRANVLTF
TGTGCCAGCAGCTCATCCTTAGGGGGAAACCCTCTGGGGCGGGCCAACGTCCTGACTTTC
>NA|TRBV6-5|TRBJ2-2|NA
CASIRVDTGELFF
TGTGCCAGCATTAGGGTGGACACCGGGGAGCTGTTTTTT
>TRBD1|TRBV4-3|TRBJ1-5|NA
CASSQDYHRGLNQPQHF
TGCGCCAGCAGCCAAGATTACCACAGGGGGCTTAATCAGCCCCAGCATTTT
>NA|TRBV7-9|TRBJ1-1|few
CACVGDTEAFF
TGTGCTTGCGTGGGGGACACTGAAGCTTTCTTT
>NA|TRBV7-8|TRBJ1-5|few
CASSLALENQPQHF
TGTGCCAGCAGCTTAGCGCTGGAAAATCAGCCCCAGCATTTT
>NA|TRBV12-3/TRBV12-4|TRBJ2-5|NA
CASLGRSETQYF
TGTGCCAGCCTCGGTCGCTCTGAGACCCAGTACTTC
>TRBD2|TRBV7-2|TRBJ2-7|NA
CASSLVLAGVFYEQYF
TGTGCCAGCAGCTTGGTACTAGCGGGAGTATTCTACGAGCAGTACTTC
>NA|TRBV29-1|TRBJ2-5|few
CSVAGQHGETQYF
TGCAGCGTTGCCGGGCAGCATGGAGAGACCCAGTACTTC
>TRBD2|TRBV5-1|TRBJ2-1|NA
CASSLVAGFSYNEQFF
TGCGCCAGCAGCTTGGTAGCGGGCTTCTCCTACAATGAGCAGTTCTTC
>NA|TRBV5-1|TRBJ2-7|NA
CASSPVPRSYEQYF
TGCGCCAGCAGCCCGGTTCCCCGCTCCTACGAGCAGTACTTC
>NA|TRBV10-3|TRBJ2-5|few
CAISSDGGVRETQYF
TGTGCCATCAGCTCGGACGGAGGGGTCAGGGAGACCCAGTACTTC
>NA|TRBV3-1|TRBJ2-2|NA
CASSQETPAYTGELFF
TGTGCCAGCAGCCAAGAAACCCCAGCCTACACCGGGGAGCTGTTTTTT
>NA|TRBV7-2|TRBJ2-1|few
CASSSGTAGTYNEQFF
TGTGCCAGCAGCTCTGGGACAGCGGGAACCTACAATGAGCAGTTCTTC
>NA|TRBV12-3/TRBV12-4|TRBJ1-1|NA
CASRLGLLNTEAFF
TGTGCCAGCCGCCTGGGCCTCTTGAACACTGAAGCTTTCTTT
>NA|TRBV5-5|TRBJ1-1|NA
CASSLRVVAMNTEAFF
TGTGCCAGCAGCTTGCGTGTGGTGGCTATGAACACTGAAGCTTTCTTT
>TRBD1|TRBV20-1|TRBJ2-5|few
CSASATGTARETQYF
TGCAGTGCTAGTGCCACCGGGACAGCCAGAGAGACCCAGTACTTC
>TRBD2|TRBV11-2|TRBJ2-1|NA
CASSLPGGSRVQFF
TGTGCCAGCAGCCTGCCGGGGGGGAGCCGGGTGCAGTTCTTC
>NA|TRBV4-3|TRBJ2-1|NA
CASSQRAGGAYNEQFF
TGCGCCAGCAGCCAAAGAGCTGGCGGGGCCTACAATGAGCAGTTCTTC
>TRBD2|TRBV5-1|TRBJ2-1|NA
CASSYQAGAVNEQFF
TGCGCCAGCAGTTACCAAGCGGGAGCGGTCAATGAGCAGTTCTTC
>TRBD1|TRBV20-1|TRBJ1-1|many
CSAAGGGGNTEAFF
TGCAGTGCTGCAGGGGGCGGAGGGAACACTGAAGCTTTCTTT